This passage covers 15 T cell receptor beta chains from one sample sequenced in a study of identical twins. TCRdb used MiXCR to reprocess the 5' RACE reads, holding one entry per CDR3 protein. The sample lists roughly 710,000 distinct CDR3 sequences, around 6.1% seen once, with 1.5% to 2% in the top ten. Sequencing was performed on naive T cells sorted from blood. These receptors all come from a man aged 18 to 29 in good health.

This clonotype appeared many times. V and J are TRBV7-9 and TRBJ1-2; D not certain. Trimming took off 7 bases at V and 2 bases at J, with 5 bases between the two ends. The CDR3 length is 11 residues. CDR1 and CDR2 (germline): SEHNR, FQNEAQ (reference sequence). CDR3 bases: TGTGCCAGCACCGGAAACTATGGCTACACCTTC. Protein product: CASTGNYGYTF.

The chain recombines TRBV5-1 with TRBJ2-7, with D tentatively TRBD2 (6 bases). The germline CDR1 and CDR2 sequences are SGHRS and YFSETQ. Trimming removed 0 bases from V and 6 bases from J, with 13 bases in between. This CDR3 is 14 amino acids long. The CDR3 is CASSLAGRDGEQYV. CDR3 coding DNA: TGCGCCAGCAGCTTGGCCGGGAGAGACGGCGAGCAGTACGTC.

This clonotype was counted at least ten times. V is TRBV7-9 and J is TRBJ2-4; D is perhaps TRBD2 (5 bases). Trimming shortened V by 0 bases and J by 1 base, and 10 bases separated the two germline ends. Germline-derived CDR1 and CDR2 are SEHNR and FQNEAQ (reference sequence). This CDR3 is built from 16 residues. CDR3 nucleotides: TGTGCCAGCAGCTTAGCGATGAGGGAGGCCAAAAACATTCAGTACTTC. Translated: CASSLAMREAKNIQYF.

V usage is TRBV6-5 and J usage is TRBJ2-6, with D maybe TRBD1 (6 bases). The CDR3 loop spans 18 amino acids. Germline V gives CDR1 MNHEY, CDR2 SVGAGI. With 0 bases removed from V and 0 bases from J, the gap between germline ends came to 12 bases. In DNA, the CDR3 is TGTGCCAGCAGTTACTCGACAGGCCCCCCCTCTGGGGCCAACGTCCTGACTTTC. Protein: CASSYSTGPPSGANVLTF.

This clonotype was counted many times. The chain carries TRBV20-1 and TRBJ2-7, with 7 bases identical to TRBD2. The trim removed 6 bases at V and 4 bases at J, leaving 3 bases unmatched. The CDR3 is 11 residues long. The germline V gene encodes CDR1 DFQATT and CDR2 SNEGSKA (reference sequence). The CDR3 DNA is TGCAGTGCGCGGGAGTGGTACGAGCAGTACTTC. This gives the protein CSAREWYEQYF.

This clonotype was recorded at least ten times. The gene calls are TRBV20-1 and TRBJ1-6; 7 bases line up with TRBD1. V lost 4 bases, J lost 10 bases, and 7 bases stayed unmatched. The CDR3 is 13 amino acids. Germline CDR1 is DFQATT and CDR2 is SNEGSKA (reference sequence). CDR3 in amino acids: CSATGTAVSPLHF. CDR3 DNA sequence: TGCAGTGCTACCGGGACAGCGGTGTCACCCCTCCACTTT.

This clonotype was seen at least ten times. The chain couples TRBV20-1 to TRBJ2-7; possibly TRBD2 for D (5 bases). This CDR3 is built from 14 residues. With 3 bases removed from V and 2 bases from J, the gap between germline ends came to 14 bases. Germline lookup yields CDR1 DFQATT and CDR2 SNEGSKA (reference sequence). The CDR3 reads CSASKPGTPYEQYF. DNA of the CDR3: TGCAGTGCTAGTAAACCGGGAACTCCCTACGAGCAGTACTTC.

The chain has TRBV7-2 and TRBJ2-1; D is unclear. This CDR3 spans 15 amino acids. Germline CDR1 SGHTA, CDR2 FQGNSA. Trimming took off 2 bases at V and 5 bases at J, with 13 bases between the two ends. The DNA for the CDR3 is TGTGCCAGCAGCTTAACTCCGTACCGGAACAATGAGCAGTTCTTC. The encoded protein is CASSLTPYRNNEQFF. Looking up the rest from reference TRBV7-2 and TRBJ2-1 gives the full variable domain: GAGVSQSPSNKVTEKGKDVELRCDPISGHTALYWYRQSLGQGLEFLIYFQGNSAPDKSGLPSDRFSAERTGGSVSTLTIQRTQQEDSAVYLCASSLTPYRNNEQFFGPGTRLTVL.

The chain joins TRBV25-1 to TRBJ2-7; 7 bases map to TRBD1. CDR3 length: 15 residues. Germline values: CDR1 MGHDK, CDR2 SYGVNS. V gave up 3 bases and J gave up 2 bases; unmatched junction bases: 7. Here the CDR3 reads CASSDPGQRTYEQYF. The CDR3 DNA sequence: TGTGCCAGCAGTGACCCGGGACAGCGAACCTACGAGCAGTACTTC.

This clonotype was counted only a few times. V and J are TRBV29-1 and TRBJ2-7; unclear D gene. This CDR3 spans 13 amino acids. V was cut by 6 bases and J by 2 bases, with 14 bases left in between. Germline CDR1 and CDR2: SQVTM and ANQGSEA. CDR3 sequence reads: CSVLPPGTYEQYF. The CDR3, as DNA: TGCAGCGTCCTCCCACCGGGCACCTACGAGCAGTACTTC.

This clonotype was detected a few times. The chain combines TRBV5-4 with TRBJ2-5, with 12 bases lining up with TRBD1. V dropped 4 bases and J dropped 5; count of bases not matched to a gene: 6. This CDR3 has 15 amino acids. Germline V gene lookup returns CDR1 SGHNT and CDR2 YYREEE (reference sequence). The CDR3 here is CASSAGTGGRETQYF. The DNA for the CDR3 is TGTGCCAGCAGCGCCGGGACAGGGGGCAGGGAGACCCAGTACTTC.

This clonotype was seen repeatedly, ten times or more. J is TRBJ2-5 and V is TRBV5-1, with 9 bases lining up with TRBD1. The CDR3 length is 14 residues. J gave up 4 bases and V 3 bases, and 4 bases lay outside the gene matches. Germline CDR1 and CDR2: SGHRS and YFSETQ. The CDR3 region is CASSSNRGLETQYF. The CDR3 nucleotides read TGCGCCAGCAGCTCGAACAGGGGGCTAGAGACCCAGTACTTC.

This clonotype came up many times. The chain is built from TRBV6-2 or TRBV6-3 and TRBJ2-1; D remains ambiguous. The CDR3 sequence is 14 residues long. V shed 3 bases and J shed 4 bases, with 10 bases lying between them. Germline V gene sequence: CDR1 MNHEY, CDR2 SVGEGT. CDR3 in DNA: TGTGCCAGCAGTTATACCTCAATTTACAATGAGCAGTTCTTC. As protein: CASSYTSIYNEQFF.

In this sample, this clonotype turned up many times. This sequence joins TRBV12-3 or TRBV12-4 and TRBJ2-5, with a tentative D call TRBD1 (6 bases). The length of the CDR3 is 14 residues. V gave up 4 bases and J gave up 4 bases, with 13 bases separating them. The CDR3 DNA reads as TGTGCCAGCAGTTCTAGTTTGGGGGCAGAGACCCAGTACTTC. It is translated as CASSSSLGAETQYF.

This clonotype showed up many times. The chain couples TRBV12-3 or TRBV12-4 to TRBJ2-7; D unresolved. Trimming stripped 2 bases from V and 0 bases from J, with 5 bases between. The CDR3 contains 13 residues. CDR3 DNA: TGTGCCAGCAGTTTATCTACCTCCTACGAGCAGTACGTC. This encodes CASSLSTSYEQYV.